This T cell receptor beta chain was found in a study of blood T cells in healthy people across ages. Study outcomes and limitations: Long-lived donors exceeded aged donors in naive CD4+ cells and diversity. Diversity figures derived from one million T cells were judged to underestimate the true value.

It was with a sample-barcoded 5' primer and a J-beta primer mix that a second PCR of about 6 to 12 cycles was run. TCRdb itself ran the 5' RACE reads through MiXCR, one entry per CDR3 protein. Here the sample spans roughly 1,500,000 distinct CDR3 sequences, around 36% being singletons. Germline lookup yields CDR1 ENHRY and CDR2 SYGVKD. This CDR3 is 14 amino acids long. V shed 6 bases and J shed 0 bases, with 11 bases lying between them. Healthy Caucasian individuals from Russia aged about 6 to 90 served as donors. Per sample, extraction of total RNA gave at least 5.5 micrograms in every case. At least ten counts were recorded for this clonotype. What it binds is not known.

The chain couples TRBV10-3 to TRBJ1-2; D is unresolved. Sequenced: blood. The sequence came from a woman in her twenties or thirties in good health. In DNA, the CDR3 is TGTGCCATCAGAGGCAGTGACACTAACTATGGCTACACCTTC. It encodes CAIRGSDTNYGYTF.